One and the same sample provided the 27 T cell receptor beta chains below, sequenced in a study of T cell responses to AZD1222 COVID-19 vaccine. Sequencing was performed with immunoSEQ multiplex PCR; in TCRdb, only in-frame clones are kept and a portion is missing. Among roughly 190,000 clones listed, roughly 92% were seen once. Specimen: peripheral blood, collected 28 days after the second dose of the MenACWY control vaccine. The receptors shown here come from an adult who received the MenACWY meningococcal vaccine as a control.

This clone is a singleton in its sample. V is TRBV2 and J is TRBJ1-2; D perhaps matches TRBD1 (5 bases). Trimming pared 5 bases from V and 4 bases from J, leaving 17 bases between. The germline V gene encodes CDR1 SNHLY and CDR2 FYNNEI. The CDR3 is 15 residues long. CDR3 sequence: CASSSGTPVGYGYTF. The CDR3 nucleotides are TGTGCCAGCAGTAGCGGGACCCCCGTCGGCTATGGCTACACCTTC.

The V and J genes are TRBV30 and TRBJ2-1, with D perhaps being TRBD1 or TRBD2 (5 bases each). The V end was cut by 1 base, the J end by 9 bases, with 16 bases between. Germline V gene sequence: CDR1 GTSNPN, CDR2 SVGIG (reference sequence). CDR3 length equals 14 residues. The DNA of the CDR3 is TGTGCCTGGAGTGCCTTAGCAGGGACGAGTGAGCAGTTCTTC. The encoded protein is CAWSALAGTSEQFF.

The genes are TRBV7-8 and TRBJ1-2, with D possibly being TRBD1 (6 bases). The CDR3 is 15 amino acids. CDR1 and CDR2 (germline): SGHVS, FQNEAQ. Trimming shortened V by 0 bases and J by 1 base, and 9 bases separated the two germline ends. The CDR3 here is CASSLASQGNYGYTF. The DNA of the CDR3 is TGTGCCAGCAGCTTAGCGTCACAGGGTAACTATGGCTACACCTTC.

J is TRBJ1-4 and V is TRBV28; D not resolved. Trimming left V 5 bases short and J 8 bases short, with 15 bases between. CDR1 is MDHEN and CDR2 is SYDVKM in the germline V gene. The CDR3 runs 14 residues. CDR3 DNA sequence: TGTGCCAGCAGTCAGGAGGGCGTAAGGGAAAAACTGTTTTTT. As protein: CASSQEGVREKLFF.

The J gene is TRBJ2-7, the V gene TRBV19; a possible D gene is TRBD1 (6 bases). Germline V gives CDR1 LNHDA, CDR2 SQIVND (reference sequence). CDR3 length: 16 amino acids. Between the trimmed V and J ends, which lost 2 bases and 5 bases, there was a span of 19 bases. The CDR3 nucleotides read TGTGCCAGTAGTATACCCTCTGTAGGGGGTGGCGACGAGCAGTACTTC. This codes for CASSIPSVGGGDEQYF.

The V and J genes are TRBV11-3 and TRBJ2-5, with 8 bases aligning to TRBD1. This CDR3 region has 14 residues. V gave up 3 bases and J gave up 5 bases; unmatched junction bases: 5. CDR1 is SGHNT, CDR2 YENEEA, per germline. CDR3: CASSLTGAGETQYF. The CDR3 region has the DNA TGTGCCAGCAGCTTGACAGGGGCAGGGGAGACCCAGTACTTC.

This chain connects TRBV28 to TRBJ1-6; D gene uncertain. The germline V and J ends were trimmed by 8 bases and 0 bases, with 11 bases remaining between them. Germline CDR1 and CDR2: MDHEN and SYDVKM. This CDR3 is 15 amino acids long. The CDR3 nucleotides read TGTGCCAGCTCCCCTCGGGGCTCCTATAATTCACCCCTCCACTTT. Translation gives CASSPRGSYNSPLHF.

The count of this clone is one. This chain joins TRBV4-3 and TRBJ1-5; TRBD1 is a possible D gene (6 bases). The V end lost 0 bases, the J end lost 7 bases, and 13 bases lay between the germline ends. The CDR3 sequence is 15 residues long. CDR1 is LGHNA, CDR2 YSLEER, per germline. The CDR3 DNA reads as TGCGCCAGCAGCCAAGACGTCAGGGGTGGGCAGCCCCAGCATTTT. It codes for CASSQDVRGGQPQHF.

This clone appeared once. CDR3 loop: CASSLRPGRNEQFF. The DNA of the CDR3 is TGTGCCAGCAGCTTAAGGCCAGGGCGGAATGAGCAGTTCTTC. The chain links TRBV7-9 to TRBJ2-1, with a possible D match to TRBD1 (5 bases). The V gene lost 2 bases and the J gene lost 7 bases, with 12 bases spanning the gap. The CDR3 runs to 14 residues. CDR1 SEHNR and CDR2 FQNEAQ come from the germline V gene (reference sequence).

The V gene is TRBV4-1, the J gene TRBJ2-3; weak D call: TRBD1 (5 bases). V was trimmed by 0 bases and J by 0 bases, leaving 19 bases between them. The CDR3 totals 19 residues. Germline CDR1 and CDR2: MGHRA and YSYEKL. The DNA for the CDR3 is TGCGCCAGCAGCCAAGATATGCAGGGCAGGAGTTCTAGCACAGATACGCAGTATTTT. This sequence encodes CASSQDMQGRSSSTDTQYF.

This chain joins TRBV5-1 and TRBJ2-7; D ambiguous. The CDR3 length is 15 residues. In germline, CDR1 is SGHRS, CDR2 YFSETQ. V was cut by 4 bases and J by 5 bases, with 19 bases left in between. The DNA for the CDR3 is TGCGCCAGCAGCCCCCGGCAGGCCACTGGGAACGAGCAGTACTTC. Its translation: CASSPRQATGNEQYF.

This sequence joins TRBV24-1 and TRBJ1-5; TRBD1 might be the D (5 bases). Per germline, CDR1 KGHDR and CDR2 SFDVKD. V lost 3 bases to trimming and J lost 10 bases, with 15 bases between them. This CDR3 comprises 14 residues. The CDR3 here is CATSDTTGVSPQHF. In DNA, the CDR3 is TGTGCCACCAGTGATACAACAGGTGTATCTCCCCAGCATTTT.

J is TRBJ2-7 and V is TRBV2; D not certain. Germline V gives CDR1 SNHLY, CDR2 FYNNEI. This CDR3 region has 12 residues. The V end lost 6 bases, the J end lost 3 bases, and 9 bases lay between the germline ends. The CDR3 nucleotides read TGTGCCAGCAGCAGTCCTAGCTACGAGCAGTACTTC. Its translation: CASSSPSYEQYF.

The genes are TRBV9 and TRBJ2-7; 9 positions agree with TRBD1. This CDR3 region has 17 residues. V gave up 0 bases and J gave up 5 bases; unmatched junction bases: 12. Germline loops: CDR1 SGDLS, CDR2 YYNGEE. CDR3 sequence reads: CASSVAISTGGSDEQYF. CDR3 DNA sequence: TGTGCCAGCAGCGTAGCAATCTCGACAGGGGGTTCGGACGAGCAGTACTTC.

The chain is built from TRBV7-3 and TRBJ2-1; no definite D call. This CDR3 spans 15 amino acids. Germline V CDR1 and CDR2: SGHTA, FQGTGA. The V end lost 4 bases, the J end lost 0 bases, and 10 bases lay between the germline ends. The CDR3: CASSSGSSSYNEQFF. The CDR3 DNA follows: TGTGCCAGCAGCTCCGGCTCCTCCTCCTACAATGAGCAGTTCTTC. Using reference TRBV7-3 and TRBJ2-1 for the parts outside the CDR3, the full variable domain is GAGVSQTPSNKVTEKGKYVELRCDPISGHTALYWYRQSLGQGPEFLIYFQGTGAADDSGLPNDRFFAVRPEGSVSTLKIQRTERGDSAVYLCASSSGSSSYNEQFFGPGTRLTVL.

J is TRBJ1-1 and V is TRBV3-1 (or the pseudogene TRBV3-2); TRBD1 matches at 10 bases. The trim removed 4 bases at V and 5 bases at J, leaving 7 bases unmatched. There are 15 residues in the CDR3. Germline CDR1 LGHDT, CDR2 YNNKEL (reference sequence). CDR3 region: CASSPRGDRGTEAFF. CDR3 DNA: TGTGCCAGCAGCCCCCGCGGGGACAGGGGAACTGAAGCTTTCTTT.

This chain uses TRBV6-6 with TRBJ1-1; D perhaps matches TRBD1 (6 bases). Germline CDR1 and CDR2: MNHNY and SVGAGI (reference sequence). This CDR3 has 14 amino acids. V lost 6 bases, J lost 1 base, and 12 bases lay in between. The CDR3 is CASRRGQGNTEAFF. The CDR3 DNA is TGTGCCAGCAGACGGGGGCAGGGGAACACTGAAGCTTTCTTT.

The V gene is TRBV11-3, the J gene TRBJ1-2; the D gene is possibly TRBD1 (5 bases). The CDR3 is made up of 13 amino acids. V lost 7 bases and J lost 8, with 17 bases in between. The germline V gene encodes CDR1 SGHNT and CDR2 YENEEA. The CDR3 DNA follows: TGTGCCAGCAATGGTCCGGGGCAGCGCGGCTACACCTTC. It codes for CASNGPGQRGYTF.

This sequence joins TRBV11-3 and TRBJ1-4, with 10 bases lining up with TRBD1. Trimming at V came to 4 bases and at J to 5 bases, leaving 16 bases not matched to a gene. This CDR3 comprises 19 residues. From germline, CDR1 is SGHNT and CDR2 YENEEA. CDR3 in DNA: TGTGCCAGCAGCTACTCGGTCGGGACAGGGGTTTTCGGAAATGAAAAACTGTTTTTT. Its translation: CASSYSVGTGVFGNEKLFF.

The V gene is TRBV27, the J gene TRBJ1-6; no firm D call. CDR3 length: 15 residues. In germline, CDR1 is MNHEY, CDR2 SMNVEV (reference sequence). V was cut by 5 bases and J by 7 bases, with 15 bases left in between. In nucleotides, the CDR3 is TGTGCCAGCAGTCCCCATGAAGGTTCCAATTCACCCCTCCACTTT. Translating gives CASSPHEGSNSPLHF.

This sequence joins TRBV9 and TRBJ2-5; no clear D gene. Germline V gene lookup returns CDR1 SGDLS and CDR2 YYNGEE. The CDR3 has 15 residues. Trimming shortened V by 4 bases and J by 5 bases, and 18 bases separated the two germline ends. CDR3 loop: CASSPRSGIGETQYF. DNA for the CDR3: TGTGCCAGCAGCCCGAGGAGTGGGATCGGCGAGACCCAGTACTTC.

This clone was counted once. The V call is TRBV19, the J call TRBJ1-3; D is uncertain. This CDR3 region has 15 residues. Germline CDR1 LNHDA, CDR2 SQIVND (reference sequence). V lost 5 bases, J lost 0 bases, and 11 bases lay in between. CDR3 bases: TGTGCCAGTAGTCTAGGCAGAGTCTCTGGAAACACCATATATTTT. It specifies CASSLGRVSGNTIYF.

The rearrangement joins TRBV24-1 to TRBJ1-2, with TRBD1 identical over 7 bases. V gave up 4 bases and J gave up 0 bases; unmatched junction bases: 13. Germline CDR1 reads KGHDR; CDR2 reads SFDVKD. This CDR3 comprises 18 residues. CDR3 loop: CATSDQTGTASTNYGYTF. The CDR3, as DNA: TGTGCCACCAGTGACCAAACCGGGACAGCTAGCACTAACTATGGCTACACCTTC.

The chain joins TRBV29-1 to TRBJ2-1; weak D call: TRBD1 (5 bases). Trimming shortened V by 1 base and J by 7 bases, and 14 bases separated the two germline ends. The germline V gene has CDR1 SQVTM and CDR2 ANQGSEA. This CDR3 spans 14 amino acids. This CDR3 reads CSVEVGQGVNEQFF. The CDR3 DNA sequence: TGCAGCGTTGAAGTCGGCCAGGGTGTGAATGAGCAGTTCTTC.

V and J are TRBV5-5 and TRBJ1-6; the match to TRBD1 covers 7 bases. With V trimmed by 0 bases and J by 5 bases, 5 bases remained unmatched. The CDR3 runs 16 residues. Germline V lookup: CDR1 SGHKS, CDR2 YYEKEE (reference sequence). CDR3 loop: CASSLGDSKNNSPLHF. The CDR3 bases are TGTGCCAGCAGCTTGGGGGACAGTAAGAATAATTCACCCCTCCACTTT.

A single count supports this clone. V is TRBV7-9 and J is TRBJ2-1; D may be TRBD2 (5 bases). Per the germline V gene, CDR1 is SEHNR and CDR2 is FQNEAQ (reference sequence). Trimming removed 3 bases from V and 4 bases from J, with 13 bases in between. This CDR3 is built from 15 residues. In DNA, the CDR3 is TGTGCCAGCAGCTTTGGGAGCGGAGATTACAATGAGCAGTTCTTC. Translating gives CASSFGSGDYNEQFF.

The V call is TRBV7-9, the J call TRBJ1-4, with unresolved D. The ends were cut back, 7 bases at V and 3 bases at J, with 18 bases in the middle. CDR3 size: 16 residues. Germline CDR1 is SEHNR and CDR2 is FQNEAQ (reference sequence). CDR3 residues: CASTNPLGGANEKLFF. Here the CDR3 DNA reads TGTGCCAGCACCAACCCCTTGGGTGGGGCTAATGAAAAACTGTTTTTT. Variable domain in full (rest from reference TRBV7-9 and TRBJ1-4): DTGVSQNPRHKITKRGQNVTFRCDPISEHNRLYWYRQTLGQGPEFLTYFQNEAQLEKSRLLSDRFSAERPKGSFSTLEIQRTEQGDSAMYLCASTNPLGGANEKLFFGSGTQLSVL.